The entry below describes one T cell receptor (beta chain). The sample belongs to a study of blood T cell repertoires in COVID-19. For the study at large: T cells, B-cell-depleted T cells, or PBMCs supplied cDNA or gDNA.

As handled by the study authors: Estimation of nucleated cell counts was performed using reference gene primer amplification. This table comes from immunoSEQ multiplex PCR, and its TCRdb copy is limited to in-frame clones, with some not included. V and J calls and clone size are those listed in that table; D and trimming were worked out from the DNA. The repertoire holds about 100,000 clones, with 87% as singletons. The germline V gene has CDR1 SGHNT and CDR2 YYREEE (reference sequence). Trimming removed 2 bases from V and 9 bases from J; junction bases left unmatched: 11. The CDR3 has 15 residues. Input material: peripheral blood. The receptor was isolated from a man aged 25 to 45 in a cohort sampled during active COVID-19. The chain recombines TRBV5-4 with TRBJ2-1, with 7 bases identical to TRBD1. CDR3 DNA: TGTGCCAGCAGCTTACGACAGGGTTCTATTCCTGAGCAGTTCTTC. Translating it yields CASSLRQGSIPEQFF.